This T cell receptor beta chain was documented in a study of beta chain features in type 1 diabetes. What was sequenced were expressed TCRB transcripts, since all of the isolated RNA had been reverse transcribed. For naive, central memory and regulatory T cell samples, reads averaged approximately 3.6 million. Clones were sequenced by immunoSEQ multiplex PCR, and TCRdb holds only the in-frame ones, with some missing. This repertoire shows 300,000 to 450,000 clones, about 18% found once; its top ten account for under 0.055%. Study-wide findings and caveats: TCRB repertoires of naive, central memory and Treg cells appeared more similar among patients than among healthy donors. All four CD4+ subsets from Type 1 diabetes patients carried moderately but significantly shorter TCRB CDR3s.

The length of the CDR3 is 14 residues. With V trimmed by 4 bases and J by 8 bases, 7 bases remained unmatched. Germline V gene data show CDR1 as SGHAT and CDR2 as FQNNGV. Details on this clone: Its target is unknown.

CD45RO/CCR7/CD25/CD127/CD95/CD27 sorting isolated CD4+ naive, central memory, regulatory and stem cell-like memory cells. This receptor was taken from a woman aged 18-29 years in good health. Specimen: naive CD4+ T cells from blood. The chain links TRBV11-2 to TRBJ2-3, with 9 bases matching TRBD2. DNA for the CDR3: TGTGCCAGCAGCTCTGTAGCGGGAGCTGGTACGCAGTATTTT. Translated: CASSSVAGAGTQYF.